The entry below gives a single T cell receptor beta chain sequence along with its context. A much larger clone sits a single nucleotide away, making a read error possible. Over 170 million TCR-beta sequences, together covering 15-18 subjects, were produced by every individual sequencing run that was carried out. Each CDR3 protein is one row after TCRdb ran MiXCR on the 5' RACE reads. The profile shows 93,000 or so distinct CDR3 sequences, roughly 10% of them singletons. Stated time point: longitudinal time-point 3. The entry originates in a study of neurological immune-mediated disorders. V gave up 2 bases and J gave up 10 bases, with 19 bases separating them. The germline V gene encodes CDR1 SGHRS and CDR2 YFSETQ. The CDR3 consists of 15 residues.

The sequenced material came from PBMCs. The chain joins TRBV5-1 to TRBJ1-5; a possible D gene is TRBD1 (6 bases). The sequence derives from a female donor with HTLV-1-associated myelopathy (HAM/TSP). CDR3 in amino acids: CASSLPQGTGHPQHF. The CDR3 region has the DNA TGCGCCAGCAGCTTACCACAGGGAACGGGACATCCCCAGCATTTT.